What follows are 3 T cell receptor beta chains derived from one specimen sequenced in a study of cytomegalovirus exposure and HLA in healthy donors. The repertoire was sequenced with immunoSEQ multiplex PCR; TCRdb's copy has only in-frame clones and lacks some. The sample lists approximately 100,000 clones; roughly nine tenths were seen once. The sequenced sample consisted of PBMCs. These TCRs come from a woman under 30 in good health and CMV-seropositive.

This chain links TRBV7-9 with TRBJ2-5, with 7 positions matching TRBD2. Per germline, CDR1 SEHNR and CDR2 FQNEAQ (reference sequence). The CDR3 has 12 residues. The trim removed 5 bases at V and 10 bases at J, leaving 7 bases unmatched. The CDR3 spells CASSPTSVDQYF. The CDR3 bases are TGTGCCAGCAGCCCTACTAGCGTGGACCAGTACTTC.

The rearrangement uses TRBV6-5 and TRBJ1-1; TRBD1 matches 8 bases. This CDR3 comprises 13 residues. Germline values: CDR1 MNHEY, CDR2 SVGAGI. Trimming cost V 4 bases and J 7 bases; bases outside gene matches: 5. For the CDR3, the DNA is TGTGCCAGCAGTTCGACAGGGGTGAGTGAAGCTTTCTTT. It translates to CASSSTGVSEAFF.

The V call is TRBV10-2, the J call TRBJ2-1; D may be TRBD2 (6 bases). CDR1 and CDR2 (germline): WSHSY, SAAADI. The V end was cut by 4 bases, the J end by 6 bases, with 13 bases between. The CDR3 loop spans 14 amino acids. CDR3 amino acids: CASSVIQGGNEQFF. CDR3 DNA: TGCGCCAGCAGTGTTATCCAGGGAGGCAATGAGCAGTTCTTC.